These 11 T cell receptor beta chains were sequenced from one sample in a study of cytomegalovirus exposure and HLA in healthy donors. The study ran its PCR with 60 Vbeta and 13 Jbeta primers. Measured with immunoSEQ multiplex PCR; TCRdb has only the in-frame clones, and not every one. The sample lists roughly 190,000 clones, about 80% occurring once. The material sequenced was PBMCs. Source of these receptors: a woman in her 30s in good health and CMV-seropositive.

J is TRBJ1-4 and V is TRBV9; possible D gene TRBD1, 5 bases. The germline V and J ends were trimmed by 2 bases and 1 base, with 12 bases remaining between them. Germline CDR1 SGDLS, CDR2 YYNGEE. The CDR3 has 16 amino acids. DNA for the CDR3: TGTGCCAGCAGCGTCCAACCCGGGGGAACTAATGAAAAACTGTTTTTT. Amino acids: CASSVQPGGTNEKLFF.

The chain is built from TRBV29-1 and TRBJ1-1; D unclear. Germline CDR1 is SQVTM and CDR2 is ANQGSEA. The CDR3 length is 14 residues. V was clipped by 4 bases and J by 3 bases, with 15 bases between them. In DNA, the CDR3 is TGCAGCGTTGCCCCACAACTAAGAGACACTGAAGCTTTCTTT. Translation gives CSVAPQLRDTEAFF.

V is TRBV9 and J is TRBJ1-1; D is unresolved. The CDR3 spans 13 residues. V dropped 0 bases and J dropped 1 base, with 4 bases sitting between them. Germline V gene lookup returns CDR1 SGDLS and CDR2 YYNGEE. CDR3: CASSVAPNTEAFF. The CDR3 DNA reads as TGTGCCAGCAGCGTAGCTCCGAACACTGAAGCTTTCTTT.

This clone was counted a single time. The chain combines TRBV2 with TRBJ1-5, with 7 positions matching TRBD1. The CDR3 loop spans 15 amino acids. J gave up 6 bases and V 2 bases, and 7 bases lay outside the gene matches. CDR1 and CDR2 (germline): SNHLY, FYNNEI. The CDR3 coding sequence is TGTGCCAGCAGTGAATCCCTGACAGGGACTCAGCCCCAGCATTTT. Translation: CASSESLTGTQPQHF.

The rearrangement links TRBV6-5 to TRBJ1-5; TRBD1 might be the D (6 bases). Germline loops: CDR1 MNHEY, CDR2 SVGAGI. This CDR3 comprises 15 residues. Trimming pared 2 bases from V and 7 bases from J, leaving 15 bases between. The DNA of the CDR3 is TGTGCCAGCAGTTACGCTAACAGGGTCGGCCAGCCCCAGCATTTT. It specifies CASSYANRVGQPQHF.

The CDR3 loop is CAWRSGIGSQPQHF. The CDR3 nucleotides are TGTGCCTGGAGGTCTGGGATTGGGAGTCAGCCCCAGCATTTT. V usage is TRBV30 and J usage is TRBJ1-5; D not certain. V gave up 3 bases and J gave up 6 bases, with 15 bases separating them. Germline V gene sequence: CDR1 GTSNPN, CDR2 SVGIG (reference sequence). The CDR3 loop spans 14 amino acids.

This clone occurred once. The chain joins TRBV2 to TRBJ2-7; D is possibly TRBD1 (5 bases). Looked up from germline, CDR1 is SNHLY and CDR2 is FYNNEI. V lost 10 bases to trimming and J lost 0 bases, with 19 bases between them. The CDR3 sequence is 15 residues long. The CDR3, as DNA: TGTGCCACCAACCCTCAGGGCGGAGCCTCCTACGAGCAGTACTTC. Its protein is CATNPQGGASYEQYF.

The V gene is TRBV5-1, the J gene TRBJ2-6; TRBD2 might be the D (7 bases). The CDR3 is 17 residues long. The ends were cut back, 4 bases at V and 4 bases at J, with 18 bases in the middle. Per the germline V gene, CDR1 is SGHRS and CDR2 is YFSETQ. In nucleotides, the CDR3 is TGCGCCAGCAGCACAGTCGGGGGGCGTGCCGGGGCCAACGTCCTGACTTTC. Residues: CASSTVGGRAGANVLTF.

This clone occurred once. V is TRBV4-3 and J is TRBJ2-7; 7 positions match TRBD1. Germline values: CDR1 LGHNA, CDR2 YSLEER. The CDR3 loop spans 17 amino acids. V lost 3 bases, J lost 3 bases, and 14 bases stayed unmatched. CDR3 sequence (DNA): TGCGCCAGCAGCCAGAGACTGACAGGGATGATTCACTACGAGCAGTACTTC. This encodes CASSQRLTGMIHYEQYF.

This sequence joins TRBV19 and TRBJ2-2; the D gene is possibly TRBD1 (5 bases). This CDR3 is 13 amino acids long. V gave up 6 bases and J gave up 11 bases, with 16 bases separating them. Germline CDR1 LNHDA, CDR2 SQIVND (reference sequence). The CDR3 sequence: CASSNTGPRELFF. The CDR3 nucleotides read TGTGCCAGTAGCAACACAGGTCCTCGAGAGCTGTTTTTT.

This chain uses TRBV30 with TRBJ1-3; 7 bases are shared with TRBD1. The germline CDR1 and CDR2 sequences are GTSNPN and SVGIG (reference sequence). With 3 bases clipped from V and 4 bases from J, the junction kept 12 bases outside the gene matches. The CDR3 runs to 16 residues. The CDR3 DNA reads as TGTGCCTGGAGGTACACTCGGGACAGACAAGGAAACACCATATATTTT. Protein: CAWRYTRDRQGNTIYF. The variable domain in full, with the rest retrieved from reference TRBV30 and TRBJ1-3, is SQTIHQWPATLVQPVGSPLSLECTVEGTSNPNLYWYRQAAGRGLQLLFYSVGIGQISSEVPQNLSASRPQDRQFILSSKKLLLSDSGFYLCAWRYTRDRQGNTIYFGEGSWLTVV.